What follows describes a single T cell receptor (beta chain). The antigen remains undetermined. The source of the sample is a study of T-cell reconstitution after alpha-beta-depleted transplantation in children. The CDR3 covers 11 residues. The V gene lost 1 base and the J gene lost 5 bases, with 5 bases spanning the gap. Per the germline V gene, CDR1 is DFQATT and CDR2 is SNEGSKA (reference sequence). General observations from the study: After one year, T-cell counts and TCRbeta diversity mostly came from new T cells. Reports say that about two months after transplant, the alpha-beta T cells came out of several hundred graft clones that had expanded. Elevated TCRbeta diversity at day 60 was traced, in some patients, to surviving recipient T cells and thymic progenitors.

This sample's TCRbeta library carried unique molecular identifier barcodes. TCRdb reprocessed the PCR reads via MiXCR and lists one record per CDR3 protein. Of about 460,000 distinct CDR3 sequences in the sample, over 10% were seen once. This chain links TRBV20-1 with TRBJ2-5; D call uncertain. This receptor was taken from a female patient aged 2-15 years who had a stem cell transplant for aplastic anemia, so the T cells may come from the graft donor. The sample here was PBMCs, mostly from graft donor cells, taken 180 days after TCRalphabeta/CD19-depleted stem cell transplant. CDR3 nucleotides: TGCAGTGCTAGAGTCTGGGAGACCCAGTACTTC. This codes for CSARVWETQYF.